This T cell receptor beta chain emerged from a study of beta chain features in type 1 diabetes. About the research overall: Across all samples, around 98 million sorted cells were examined. Broader study findings: Patients' naive, central memory and Treg TCRB repertoires seemed closer to one another than those of healthy donors. Moderate yet significant TCRB CDR3 shortening was seen in Type 1 diabetes patients in all four CD4+ subsets.

Markers CD45RO/CCR7/CD25/CD127/CD95/CD27 served to sort CD4+ naive, central memory, regulatory and stem cell-like memory cells. The sequenced template was cDNA made from the entire isolated RNA. Assay: immunoSEQ multiplex PCR; the TCRdb copy retains only in-frame clones and omits some. There are hundreds of thousands of clones in the sample; roughly 12% occur only once, and 0.022% lies in the top ten. The V and J ends lost 6 bases and 5 bases, in that order; junction bases with no gene match: 13. CDR3 length equals 15 residues. In germline, CDR1 is SQVTM, CDR2 ANQGSEA. A few counts support this clone. The antigen is unknown.

Sequenced input: naive CD4+ T cells from blood. The source of this sequence is a man aged 18 to 29 with type 1 diabetes. The gene calls are TRBV29-1 and TRBJ2-7; 10 nucleotides align to TRBD1. The CDR3 DNA is TGCAGCGTAGCCCCCGGACAGGGGGTTGTCCACGAGCAGTACTTC. Its protein product is CSVAPGQGVVHEQYF.